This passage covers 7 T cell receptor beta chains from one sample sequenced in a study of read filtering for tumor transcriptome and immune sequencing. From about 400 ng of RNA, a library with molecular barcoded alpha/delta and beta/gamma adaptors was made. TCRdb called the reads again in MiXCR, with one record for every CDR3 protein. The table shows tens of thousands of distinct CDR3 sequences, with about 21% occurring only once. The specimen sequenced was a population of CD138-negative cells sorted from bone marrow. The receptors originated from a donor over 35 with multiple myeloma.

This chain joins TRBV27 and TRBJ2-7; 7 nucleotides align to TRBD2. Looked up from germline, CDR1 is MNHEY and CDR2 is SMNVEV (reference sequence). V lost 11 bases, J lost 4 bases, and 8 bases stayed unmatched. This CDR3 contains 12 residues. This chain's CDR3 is CAGEGRMYEQYF. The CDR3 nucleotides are TGTGCCGGGGAGGGCAGGATGTACGAGCAGTACTTC.

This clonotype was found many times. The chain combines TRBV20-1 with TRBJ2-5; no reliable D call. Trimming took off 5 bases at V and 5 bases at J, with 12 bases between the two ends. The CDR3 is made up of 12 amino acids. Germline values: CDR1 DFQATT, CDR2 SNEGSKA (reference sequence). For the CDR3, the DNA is TGCAGTGCTCCCCGGGTAATGGAGACCCAGTACTTC. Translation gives CSAPRVMETQYF.

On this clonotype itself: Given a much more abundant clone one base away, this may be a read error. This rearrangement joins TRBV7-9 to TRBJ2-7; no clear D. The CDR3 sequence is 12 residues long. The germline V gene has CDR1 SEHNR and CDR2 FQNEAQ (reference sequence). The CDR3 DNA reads TGTGCCAGCAGCTTAAGCCCTTATGAGCAGCACTTC. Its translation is CASSLSPYEQHF.

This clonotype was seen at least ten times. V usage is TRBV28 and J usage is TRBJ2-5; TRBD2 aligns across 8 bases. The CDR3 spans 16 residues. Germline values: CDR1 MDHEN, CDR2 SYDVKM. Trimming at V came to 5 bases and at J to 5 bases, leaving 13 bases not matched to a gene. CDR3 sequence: CASSDLISGKRETQYF. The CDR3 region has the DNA TGTGCCAGCAGTGATCTTATTAGCGGGAAAAGGGAGACCCAGTACTTC.

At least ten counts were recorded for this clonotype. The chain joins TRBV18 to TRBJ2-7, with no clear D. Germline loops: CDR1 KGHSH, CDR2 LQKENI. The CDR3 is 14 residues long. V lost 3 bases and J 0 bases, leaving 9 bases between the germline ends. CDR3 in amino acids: CASSPARSSYEQYF. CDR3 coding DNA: TGTGCCAGCTCACCGGCGAGGAGCTCCTACGAGCAGTACTTC.

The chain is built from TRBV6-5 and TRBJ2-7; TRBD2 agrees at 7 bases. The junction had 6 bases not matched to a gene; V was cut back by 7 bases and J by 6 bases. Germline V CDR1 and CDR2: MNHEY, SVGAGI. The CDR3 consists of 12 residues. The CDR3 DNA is TGTGCCAGCACGAGCGGGGTAAGCGAGCAGTACTTC. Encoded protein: CASTSGVSEQYF.

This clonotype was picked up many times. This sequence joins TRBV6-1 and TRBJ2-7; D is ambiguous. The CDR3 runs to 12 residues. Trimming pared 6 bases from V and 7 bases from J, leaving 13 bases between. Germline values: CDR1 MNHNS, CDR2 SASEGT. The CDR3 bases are TGTGCCAGCAGCTCCCTCGTCGGGGAGCAGTACTTC. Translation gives CASSSLVGEQYF.